The 27 T cell receptor beta chains below all came from one sample that was sequenced in a study of blood T cells in healthy people across ages. Using a J-beta primer mix together with a sample-barcoded 5' primer, a second PCR was run for about 6 to 11 cycles. TCRdb independently ran MiXCR on the 5' RACE reads; one entry per CDR3 protein. Of about 670,000 distinct CDR3 sequences listed, over 40% were seen once; the top ten hold around an eighth. The specimen was blood. These receptor sequences come from a woman of 80 years or more in good health.

This sequence joins TRBV18 and TRBJ2-3; possibly TRBD2 for D (6 bases). The germline V and J ends were trimmed by 3 bases and 3 bases, with 13 bases remaining between them. From germline, CDR1 is KGHSH and CDR2 LQKENI. The CDR3 loop spans 15 amino acids. DNA of the CDR3: TGTGCCAGCTCACCGACCGGGAGTTGGACAGATACGCAGTATTTT. The encoded protein is CASSPTGSWTDTQYF. The full variable domain, its missing parts supplied by reference TRBV18 and TRBJ2-3, is NAGVMQNPRHLVRRRGQEARLRCSPMKGHSHVYWYRQLPEEGLKFMVYLQKENIIDESGMPKERFSAEFPKEGPSILRIQQVVRGDSAAYFCASSPTGSWTDTQYFGPGTRLTVL.

Regarding this clonotype: A much larger clone is a single base away; this may be a read error. In DNA form, the CDR3 reads TGTGCCAGCAGCTTACAGGGCGGGACCCTCCAAGAGACCCAGTACTTC. Residues: CASSLQGGTLQETQYF. The chain links TRBV7-6 to TRBJ2-5; a possible D gene is TRBD2 (6 bases). Germline lookup yields CDR1 SGHVS and CDR2 FNYEAQ. V lost 2 bases, J lost 1 base, and 14 bases lay in between. This CDR3 region has 16 residues.

The V and J genes are TRBV29-1 and TRBJ2-7, with TRBD1 matching over 7 bases. Germline-derived CDR1 and CDR2 are SQVTM and ANQGSEA. The CDR3 loop spans 13 amino acids. J was trimmed by 2 bases and V by 6 bases; bases with no gene match: 7. CDR3 sequence (DNA): TGCAGCGTGGTGACAGGGTCCGCCTACGAGCAGTACTTC. As protein: CSVVTGSAYEQYF.

This clonotype was counted a few times. The rearrangement links TRBV12-3 or TRBV12-4 to TRBJ1-1; 8 nucleotides align to TRBD1. J lost 6 bases, V lost 5 bases, and 14 bases had no gene match. The CDR3 is made up of 16 amino acids. The CDR3 region is CASSPRTGKIDPEAFF. CDR3 in DNA: TGTGCCAGCAGTCCCAGGACAGGGAAGATCGACCCTGAAGCTTTCTTT.

The rearrangement links TRBV3-1 to TRBJ2-7; no clear D gene. The germline gives CDR1 LGHDT, CDR2 YNNKEL (reference sequence). Trimming removed 0 bases from V and 5 bases from J, with 20 bases in between. This CDR3 has 17 amino acids. DNA for the CDR3: TGTGCCAGCAGCCAAGACAACAGTGAGCCACCTTCCAACGAGCAGTACTTC. It translates to CASSQDNSEPPSNEQYF.

The chain joins TRBV5-1 to TRBJ2-4; no reliable D call. Germline values: CDR1 SGHRS, CDR2 YFSETQ. V was shortened by 4 bases and J by 0 bases, with 14 bases between the two germline ends. The CDR3 spans 16 residues. The CDR3 DNA sequence: TGCGCCAGCAGCAGAGAGACACCGATAGCCAAAAACATTCAGTACTTC. Protein: CASSRETPIAKNIQYF.

Regarding this clonotype: A much larger clone lies one base from this, so it may be a read error. The chain combines TRBV12-5 with TRBJ2-1; D is perhaps TRBD2 (6 bases). Germline values: CDR1 LGHNT, CDR2 FRNRAP. The length of the CDR3 is 17 residues. In nucleotides, the CDR3 is TGTGCTGGTGGTTTGCTAGGGACTGAGAATTCCTACAATGAGCAGTTCTTC. As protein: CAGGLLGTENSYNEQFF.

This clonotype showed up just a few times. Relative to the germline gene, one junction end is altered; a read error may explain this. The chain joins TRBV6-2 or TRBV6-3 to TRBJ2-1; TRBD2 matches 8 bases. CDR1 is MNHEY, CDR2 SVGEGT, per germline. The CDR3 has 15 amino acids. The CDR3 DNA is TGTGCCAGCAGTTACGGGACTAGAGGGGTCAATGAGCGGTTCTTC. Translation: CASSYGTRGVNERFF.

J is TRBJ1-1 and V is TRBV7-8; tentatively, D is TRBD1 (6 bases). The CDR3 has 14 amino acids. CDR1 SGHVS and CDR2 FQNEAQ come from the germline V gene. Trimming removed 5 bases at V and 10 bases at J, with 20 bases between. This CDR3 is CASSPGGREIGAFF. The CDR3 nucleotides are TGTGCCAGCAGCCCTGGGGGCAGGGAGATTGGAGCTTTCTTT.

The chain carries TRBV20-1 and TRBJ2-2; 8 bases are a match to TRBD2. V lost 0 bases to trimming and J lost 0 bases; unmatched junction nucleotides: 6. The germline CDR1 and CDR2 sequences are DFQATT and SNEGSKA (reference sequence). CDR3 length: 17 residues. This CDR3 reads CSARDLRSGTNTGELFF. The CDR3 DNA sequence: TGCAGTGCTAGAGATCTTCGTAGCGGGACGAACACCGGGGAGCTGTTTTTT.

CDR3 sequence reads: CATRTGVEYGYTF. CDR3 bases: TGTGCCACCCGGACAGGGGTCGAGTATGGCTACACCTTC. The V and J genes are TRBV10-3 and TRBJ1-2; 9 positions agree with TRBD1. The CDR3 is 13 residues long. Trimming took 10 bases from V and 5 from J; bases not matched to a gene: 8. Per the germline V gene, CDR1 is ENHRY and CDR2 is SYGVKD.

Concerning this clonotype itself: Germline is not matched at one junction end, which may reflect a read error. V usage is TRBV18 and J usage is TRBJ2-3; 8 bases are a match to TRBD2. This CDR3 is built from 15 residues. CDR1 and CDR2 (germline): KGHSH, LQKENI. DNA for the CDR3: TGTGCCAGCTCACCAGCGGTAGCGGGGTCAGATACGCCGTATTTT. It specifies CASSPAVAGSDTPYF. The full variable domain, completed using reference TRBV18 and TRBJ2-3, is NAGVMQNPRHLVRRRGQEARLRCSPMKGHSHVYWYRQLPEEGLKFMVYLQKENIIDESGMPKERFSAEFPKEGPSILRIQQVVRGDSAAYFCASSPAVAGSDTPYFGPGTRLTVL.

The J gene is TRBJ1-5, the V gene TRBV2; D call uncertain. Per the germline V gene, CDR1 is SNHLY and CDR2 is FYNNEI. V was trimmed by 4 bases and J by 3 bases, leaving 10 bases between them. CDR3 length equals 14 residues. The DNA for the CDR3 is TGTGCCAGCAGTGTATTCGGGGACAATCAGCCCCAGCATTTT. Its translation: CASSVFGDNQPQHF.

On this clonotype itself: Given a much more abundant clone one base away, this may be a read error. The J gene is TRBJ2-5, the V gene TRBV5-1; 7 bases are a match to TRBD2. V lost 0 bases to trimming and J lost 11 bases; unmatched junction nucleotides: 7. The CDR3 has 13 amino acids. Germline V lookup: CDR1 SGHRS, CDR2 YFSETQ. The CDR3 reads CASSLGRENEQYF. CDR3 sequence (DNA): TGCGCCAGCAGCTTGGGGCGGGAGAATGAGCAGTACTTC.

On this clonotype itself: A much larger clone sits a single nucleotide away, making a read error possible. The chain combines TRBV5-1 with TRBJ2-7; tentatively, D is TRBD1 (5 bases). The CDR3 totals 15 residues. Trimming removed 7 bases from V and 5 bases from J, with 22 bases in between. Germline values: CDR1 SGHRS, CDR2 YFSETQ. The CDR3 region has the DNA TGCGCCAGCGCTGGGGCAGGCCTTTTTTACGACGAGCAGTACTTC. This gives the protein CASAGAGLFYDEQYF.

This clonotype showed up many times. The CDR3 DNA follows: TGTGCCACCGCTTGGGTCGATGAGCAGTTCTTC. Encoded protein: CATAWVDEQFF. V and J are TRBV10-3 and TRBJ2-1; no reliable D call. CDR3 length: 11 amino acids. V was shortened by 10 bases and J by 8 bases, with 12 bases between the two germline ends. Germline values: CDR1 ENHRY, CDR2 SYGVKD.

This clonotype was detected many times. V gene TRBV5-1 combines with J gene TRBJ2-3, with 13 bases lining up with TRBD2. CDR1 SGHRS and CDR2 YFSETQ come from the germline V gene. This CDR3 spans 16 amino acids. The V segment lost 7 bases and the J segment 0 bases; nucleotides outside the gene matches: 5. Here the CDR3 reads CASQQGLAGSTDTQYF. The CDR3 nucleotides read TGCGCCAGCCAACAGGGACTAGCGGGGAGCACAGATACGCAGTATTTT.

V gene TRBV20-1 combines with J gene TRBJ2-3; 8 bases are shared with TRBD2. Germline V gives CDR1 DFQATT, CDR2 SNEGSKA (reference sequence). This CDR3 is 12 amino acids long. The junction had 6 bases not matched to a gene; V was cut back by 7 bases and J by 6 bases. CDR3 DNA sequence: TGCAGTGGTCCGGGACTAGGGGATACGCAGTATTTT. Translated, it gives CSGPGLGDTQYF.

This clonotype has a handful of counts. The chain combines TRBV7-9 with TRBJ2-5, with no clear D. Trimming removed 3 bases at V and 2 bases at J, with 7 bases between. CDR3 length: 13 residues. The germline CDR1 and CDR2 sequences are SEHNR and FQNEAQ (reference sequence). CDR3 nucleotides: TGTGCCAGCAGCTTTTATCCGCAAGAGACCCAGTACTTC. Translating it yields CASSFYPQETQYF.

The sample holds many counts of this clonotype. V is TRBV7-9 and J is TRBJ2-1; D is perhaps TRBD1 (6 bases). V was shortened by 5 bases and J by 7 bases, with 12 bases between the two germline ends. Germline-derived CDR1 and CDR2 are SEHNR and FQNEAQ (reference sequence). The CDR3 is made up of 13 amino acids. CDR3 loop: CASSPDSINEQFF. DNA for the CDR3: TGTGCCAGCAGCCCGGACAGCATAAATGAGCAGTTCTTC. The complete variable domain, with remaining parts taken from reference TRBV7-9 and TRBJ2-1, reads DTGVSQNPRHKITKRGQNVTFRCDPISEHNRLYWYRQTLGQGPEFLTYFQNEAQLEKSRLLSDRFSAERPKGSFSTLEIQRTEQGDSAMYLCASSPDSINEQFFGPGTRLTVL.

Many counts were recorded for this clonotype. V and J are TRBV20-1 and TRBJ2-7, with D perhaps being TRBD1 or TRBD2 (5 bases each). V lost 6 bases and J lost 0, with 12 bases in between. Germline lookup yields CDR1 DFQATT and CDR2 SNEGSKA (reference sequence). CDR3 size: 13 residues. As DNA, the CDR3 is TGCAGTGCCCCCTGGGGGTCCTCCTACGAGCAGTACTTC. It codes for CSAPWGSSYEQYF.

V usage is TRBV29-1 and J usage is TRBJ2-3, with 8 bases aligning to TRBD2. Germline V lookup: CDR1 SQVTM, CDR2 ANQGSEA. There are 15 residues in the CDR3. With 6 bases clipped from V and 0 bases from J, the junction kept 8 bases outside the gene matches. For the CDR3, the DNA is TGCAGCGTCGTTATAGCGGGACCCAGCACAGATACGCAGTATTTT. This encodes CSVVIAGPSTDTQYF.

The gene calls are TRBV20-1 and TRBJ1-2; D remains ambiguous. The germline V gene has CDR1 DFQATT and CDR2 SNEGSKA (reference sequence). V lost 6 bases, J lost 0 bases, and 5 bases lay in between. CDR3 length equals 11 residues. For the CDR3, the DNA is TGCAGTGCCCGAGCTAACTATGGCTACACCTTC. Translating it yields CSARANYGYTF.

On this clonotype: A read error is possible here, since a much larger clone lies one base away. The chain is built from TRBV7-9 and TRBJ2-1; D is ambiguous. From germline, CDR1 is SEHNR and CDR2 FQNEAQ (reference sequence). Trimming pared 10 bases from V and 8 bases from J, leaving 18 bases between. CDR3 length: 13 residues. The CDR3 nucleotides read TGTGCCAACGTCCAACTTATGCCTGATGAGCAGTTCTTC. The encoded protein is CANVQLMPDEQFF.

On this clonotype itself: A much larger clone lies a single base off, so this may be a read error. The chain employs TRBV5-1 and TRBJ2-5; 9 bases fit TRBD1. The germline V gene has CDR1 SGHRS and CDR2 YFSETQ. The CDR3 runs 15 residues. The trim removed 3 bases at V and 2 bases at J, leaving 5 bases unmatched. CDR3 in amino acids: CASSSGGQGQETQYF. CDR3 DNA: TGCGCCAGCAGCTCGGGGGGACAGGGACAAGAGACCCAGTACTTC.

Details on this clonotype: A much larger clone sits a single nucleotide away, making a read error possible. The gene calls are TRBV10-3 and TRBJ2-7; 12 nucleotides line up with TRBD2. The ends lost 3 bases at V and 7 bases at J; junction bases unmatched: 16. Per germline, CDR1 ENHRY and CDR2 SYGVKD. The CDR3 sequence is 18 residues long. CDR3 nucleotide sequence: TGTGCCATCAGTGATTTCGGACTAGCGGGACGCTCCTACAATGAGCAGTACTTC. This sequence encodes CAISDFGLAGRSYNEQYF.

This sequence joins TRBV6-2 or TRBV6-3 and TRBJ2-1, with TRBD2 matching 7 bases. Trimming cost V 3 bases and J 8 bases; bases outside gene matches: 1. In germline, CDR1 is MNHEY, CDR2 SVGEGT. The CDR3 has 12 residues. The CDR3, as DNA: TGTGCCAGCAGTTATGGGGGGGATGAGCAGTTCTTC. Its protein product is CASSYGGDEQFF.